These T cell receptor beta chains were read from a single sample in a study of beta chain features in type 1 diabetes. Method: immunoSEQ multiplex PCR; TCRdb's copy keeps in-frame clones and lacks some. The profile shows 220,000 or so clones, around 65% of them singletons. Sample: naive CD4+ T cells from blood. The receptors come from a man aged 30 to 45 in good health. CDR3s include the opening cysteine and the closing phenylalanine or tryptophan. The D gene is left open where the match is weak. Clone size is shown for a subset of rows, as once, few, many or a class of expanded clone.

length	D	V	size	J	CDR3	DNA
12	TRBD2	TRBV30	-	TRBJ2-1	CAWGRDGHEQFF	TGTGCCTGGGGGAGGGATGGCCATGAGCAGTTCTTC
15	TRBD1	TRBV2	-	TRBJ2-5	CASSAGTGSRETQYF	TGTGCCAGCAGTGCCGGGACAGGGTCCCGAGAGACCCAGTACTTC
12	-	TRBV6-5	once	TRBJ2-3	CASSRNTDTQYF	TGTGCCAGCAGCCGAAACACAGATACGCAGTATTTT
12	-	TRBV18	few	TRBJ2-1	CASSPQNNEQFF	TGTGCCAGCTCACCACAGAACAATGAGCAGTTCTTC
15	TRBD2	TRBV25-1	-	TRBJ2-5	CASTLAGGMEETQYF	TGTGCCAGCACCCTAGCGGGGGGAATGGAAGAGACCCAGTACTTC
14	-	TRBV7-9	-	TRBJ2-5	CASSFERTARTQYF	TGTGCCAGCAGCTTCGAGAGGACAGCCAGGACCCAGTACTTC
15	TRBD1	TRBV18	few	TRBJ1-4	CASSPDRVTNEKLFF	TGTGCCAGCTCACCCGACAGGGTCACTAATGAAAAACTGTTTTTT
14	TRBD2	TRBV10-3	-	TRBJ2-7	CAISPLAGGGEQYF	TGTGCCATCAGCCCACTAGCGGGAGGTGGCGAGCAGTACTTC
15	-	TRBV30	few	TRBJ2-1	CAWSTGPSSYNEQFF	TGTGCCTGGAGTACGGGACCTAGCTCCTACAATGAGCAGTTCTTC
16	TRBD2	TRBV9	-	TRBJ2-4	CASSGRGEEAKNIQYF	TGTGCTAGCAGCGGGAGAGGGGAGGAAGCCAAAAACATTCAGTACTTC
12	-	TRBV5-6	-	TRBJ2-7	CASSLSVHEQYF	TGTGCCAGCAGTCTCTCCGTGCACGAGCAGTACTTC
16	TRBD1	TRBV6-1	-	TRBJ1-4	CASSERGRFANEKLFF	TGTGCCAGCAGTGAAAGGGGGCGTTTTGCTAATGAAAAACTGTTTTTT
13	-	TRBV13	few	TRBJ1-1	CASRYGANTEAFF	TGTGCCAGTCGCTACGGGGCGAACACTGAAGCTTTCTTT
16	-	TRBV9	once	TRBJ2-1	CASSPRGGVSYNEQFF	TGTGCCAGCAGCCCGAGAGGCGGGGTCTCCTACAATGAGCAGTTCTTC
14	TRBD2	TRBV29-1	-	TRBJ2-1	CSQGLAGGFAEQFF	TGCAGCCAAGGACTAGCGGGAGGGTTTGCGGAGCAGTTCTTC
15	-	TRBV2	few	TRBJ2-1	CASRRDFVSYNEQFF	TGTGCCAGCAGGAGGGACTTCGTCTCCTACAATGAGCAGTTCTTC
15	TRBD2	TRBV18	-	TRBJ2-1	CASSEGLAEYNEQFF	TGTGCCAGCTCAGAGGGACTAGCGGAGTACAATGAGCAGTTCTTC
14	-	TRBV6-1	-	TRBJ2-3	CASSESVLLDTQYF	TGTGCCAGCAGTGAATCTGTCTTGCTGGATACGCAGTATTTT
11	-	TRBV30	-	TRBJ2-7	CAWSGDYEQYF	TGTGCCTGGAGCGGTGACTACGAGCAGTACTTC
12	TRBD2	TRBV29-1	once	TRBJ2-7	CSVGLAPYEQYF	TGCAGCGTTGGACTAGCGCCCTACGAGCAGTACTTC
14	-	TRBV25-1	once	TRBJ2-2	CASSEARDTGELFF	TGTGCCAGCAGTGAGGCGCGGGACACCGGGGAGCTGTTTTTT
11	-	TRBV14	few	TRBJ2-5	CASSDGETQYF	TGTGCCAGCAGTGACGGAGAGACCCAGTACTTC
14	-	TRBV7-2	-	TRBJ2-7	CASSLNRNSYEQYF	TGTGCCAGCAGCTTAAACAGGAACTCCTACGAGCAGTACTTC
13	-	TRBV30	-	TRBJ2-2	CAWTARGTGELFF	TGTGCCTGGACAGCTAGGGGAACCGGGGAGCTGTTTTTT
11	-	TRBV25-1	-	TRBJ2-7	CASSDSYEQYF	TGTGCCAGCAGTGATTCCTACGAGCAGTACTTC
11	-	TRBV10-3	few	TRBJ2-3	CAISTTDTQYF	TGTGCCATCAGTACTACAGATACGCAGTATTTT
10	-	TRBV30	-	TRBJ2-1	CAWSRNEQFF	TGTGCCTGGAGTAGGAATGAGCAGTTCTTC
15	-	TRBV2	few	TRBJ2-1	CASSPQGSSYNEQFF	TGTGCCAGCAGTCCTCAGGGTAGCTCCTACAATGAGCAGTTCTTC
14	-	TRBV5-1	few	TRBJ2-7	CASSGDIASYEQYF	TGCGCCAGCAGCGGGGACATCGCGTCCTACGAGCAGTACTTC
15	TRBD2	TRBV4-3	-	TRBJ2-7	CASSQDREGSYEQYF	TGCGCCAGCAGCCAAGATAGGGAGGGCTCGTACGAGCAGTACTTC